This TCR beta chain was recorded in a study of identical twins. This clonotype was seen repeatedly, ten times or more. Its target is unknown. Findings and limits, study-wide: Among beta out-of-frame sequences, excess sharing between twins appeared weaker.

The CDR3 runs 15 residues. V shed 5 bases and J 10 bases; nucleotides not matched to a gene: 11. One entry per CDR3 protein results from TCRdb running MiXCR on the 5' RACE reads. The sample shows hundreds of thousands of distinct CDR3 sequences, more than 9% of them seen only once. This sample was shared with a second study, whose subject was yellow fever vaccine responses in identical twins.

The sample comprised PBMCs. The chain links TRBV12-3 or TRBV12-4 to TRBJ1-5; 10 bases map to TRBD1. The TCR sequence derives from a woman under 30 in good health. The CDR3 region has the DNA TGTGCCAGCAGTCCGGGACAGGGGCCCGGTCCCCCCCAGCATTTT. Its translation is CASSPGQGPGPPQHF.